Listed below are T cell receptor beta chains from one sample, sequenced in a study of shared clonotypes between healthy human individuals. Measured with immunoSEQ multiplex PCR; TCRdb has only the in-frame clones, and not every one. The sample yields roughly 2,500,000 clones, 93% seen once. The sample comprised naive CD4+ T cells from PBMCs. Receptors were obtained from a man between 18 and 35 years old in good health. Some clones in this sample may be carry-over from other donors' samples. The CDR3 runs from the conserved cysteine through the conserved F or W. Each record gives: CDR3 length, V gene, J gene, CDR3 protein.

16	TRBV5-1	TRBJ2-5	CASSLASGGIRETQYF
11	TRBV29-1	TRBJ1-2	CSVDPIYGYTF
16	TRBV5-1	TRBJ2-5	CASSFGSLVNQETQYF
14	TRBV10-3	TRBJ2-3	CAIAPSGPTDTQYF
14	TRBV29-1	TRBJ2-1	CSVIDGRSYNEQFF
15	TRBV7-2	TRBJ2-7	CASSYLAGQGNEQYF
14	TRBV7-9	TRBJ1-5	CASSLSGDNQPQHF
13	TRBV6-1	TRBJ1-1	CASIPGMGTEAFF
11	TRBV30	TRBJ2-3	CAWRVSDTQYF
13	TRBV5-1	TRBJ2-1	CASYSNSYNEQFF
11	TRBV19	TRBJ1-1	CASSRGAEAFF
17	TRBV5-1	TRBJ1-2	CASSPVPGQVTGYGYTF
16	TRBV6-1	TRBJ1-4	CASSEAMAGFYEKLFF
15	TRBV25-1	TRBJ2-7	CASSDSRQGGYEQYF
15	TRBV18	TRBJ2-7	CASSSYGTGGYEQYF
14	TRBV15	TRBJ1-4	CATKRALGEEKLFF
15	TRBV7-9	TRBJ2-1	CASSPRGSGDNEQFF
17	TRBV18	TRBJ2-3	CASSPTTSGRGTDTQYF
13	TRBV10-1	TRBJ2-1	CASSGTSLGEQFF
16	TRBV4-1	TRBJ2-1	CASSQPTGGFYNEQFF
13	TRBV4-3	TRBJ1-2	CASSQDRGYGYTF
13	TRBV18	TRBJ1-3	CASSPGQANTIYF
13	TRBV5-4	TRBJ1-2	CASSFGQNYGYTF
14	TRBV19	TRBJ1-5	CASSILFSNQPQHF
16	TRBV18	TRBJ2-3	CASSPPGQLSTDTQYF
15	TRBV7-9	TRBJ1-3	CASSLGGPPGNTIYF
15	TRBV9	TRBJ1-3	CASSVGGYSGNTIYF
18	TRBV7-9	TRBJ2-2	CASSGTSGLHFNTGELFF
13	TRBV10-3	TRBJ2-1	CAISEERGNEQFF
15	TRBV7-9	TRBJ2-5	CASSLGQPALETQYF
16	TRBV7-9	TRBJ2-5	CASSLVGRGAQETQYF
15	TRBV18	TRBJ1-2	CASSPNSLTGGGYTF
10	TRBV28	TRBJ2-7	CASSSGEQYF
14	TRBV30	TRBJ1-3	CAWWTVGSGNTIYF
16	TRBV7-3	TRBJ2-1	CASSLKPTTSPNEQFF
14	TRBV7-9	TRBJ1-4	CASSLTGGDEKLFF
16	TRBV5-1	TRBJ2-1	CASRQTTSGRINEQFF
15	TRBV5-4	TRBJ2-3	CASSPNRASTDTQYF
16	TRBV6-1	TRBJ2-5	CASSDGGLAGKETQYF
15	TRBV25-1	TRBJ2-2	CASSENLGFAGELFF
16	TRBV19	TRBJ1-5	CASSIVLTNSNQPQHF
16	TRBV28	TRBJ2-1	CASSLRVGAAHPEQFF
12	TRBV15	TRBJ2-5	CATSRGSETQYF
18	TRBV11-1	TRBJ2-2	CASSFYIIGGGNTGELFF
15	TRBV5-1	TRBJ1-4	CASSLAGVANEKLFF
15	TRBV30	TRBJ2-1	CAWTQTSATGGEQFF
18	TRBV9	TRBJ1-1	CASSVLGRGVSMNTEAFF
11	TRBV13	TRBJ2-1	CASSLGNEQFF
15	TRBV28	TRBJ2-2	CASNLGRRNTGELFF
15	TRBV27	TRBJ1-2	CASSLRASGGSGYTF
12	TRBV6-1	TRBJ2-2	CASSDPYGELFF
14	TRBV5-4	TRBJ2-3	CASSLEAPGLAEYF
17	TRBV2	TRBJ1-1	CASSEGGLGQQNTEAFF
15	TRBV5-4	TRBJ2-3	CASSPGQGALDTQYF
13	TRBV10-3	TRBJ2-7	CAISGRETYEQYF